These 8 T cell receptor beta chains came from one sample sequenced in a study of T-cell reconstitution after alpha-beta-depleted transplantation in children. Using unique molecular identifiers, the investigators prepared the TCRbeta library. TCRdb ran MiXCR on the PCR reads and lists one entry per CDR3 protein. The sample contains 440,000 or so distinct CDR3 sequences, over 40% of which appear only once. Source: PBMCs, taken before TCRalphabeta/CD19-depleted stem cell transplant. Receptor source: a girl between 2 and 10 years old with aplastic anemia, due to receive a stem cell transplant.

The chain couples TRBV6-1 to TRBJ2-5; D is uncertain. The germline V gene encodes CDR1 MNHNS and CDR2 SASEGT. Trimming removed 6 bases at V and 5 bases at J, with 13 bases between. CDR3 length: 13 amino acids. The CDR3 reads CASSRIIAETQYF. CDR3 coding DNA: TGTGCCAGCAGCAGAATAATTGCGGAGACCCAGTACTTC.

This clonotype was picked up a small number of times. V and J are TRBV5-1 and TRBJ2-5, with D perhaps matching TRBD1 or TRBD2 (5 bases each). The germline CDR1 and CDR2 sequences are SGHRS and YFSETQ. V was pared by 7 bases and J by 4 bases, with 20 bases between. The CDR3 has 15 amino acids. CDR3 loop: CASGSGPGALETQYF. In DNA form, the CDR3 reads TGCGCCAGCGGGTCCGGGCCCGGGGCCTTAGAGACCCAGTACTTC.

This clonotype was picked up many times. This chain connects TRBV28 to TRBJ2-1, with D unclear. Trimming left V 3 bases short and J 2 bases short, with 17 bases between. This CDR3 comprises 17 residues. The germline V gene encodes CDR1 MDHEN and CDR2 SYDVKM. The CDR3 DNA sequence: TGTGCCAGCAGTTTCCCGCTGATTAGGGCAACCTACAATGAGCAGTTCTTC. This codes for CASSFPLIRATYNEQFF.

The CDR3 loop is CSARGLAGYGDTQYF. CDR3 DNA: TGCAGTGCTAGAGGACTAGCGGGTTACGGCGATACGCAGTATTTT. The chain carries TRBV20-1 and TRBJ2-3; 10 bases agree with TRBD2. V gave up 1 base and J gave up 6 bases; unmatched junction bases: 7. Per the germline V gene, CDR1 is DFQATT and CDR2 is SNEGSKA (reference sequence). This CDR3 spans 15 amino acids.

The V and J genes are TRBV20-1 and TRBJ1-1; D perhaps matches TRBD1 (6 bases). V shed 5 bases and J shed 4 bases, with 23 bases lying between them. This CDR3 contains 16 residues. Germline V CDR1 and CDR2: DFQATT, SNEGSKA (reference sequence). In nucleotides, the CDR3 is TGCAGTGCTTGGTGGCCAGGGGATTGGTTGGGCACTGAAGCTTTCTTT. Encoded protein: CSAWWPGDWLGTEAFF.

Many counts were recorded for this clonotype. The chain carries TRBV2 and TRBJ1-2, with TRBD1 as a possible D gene (5 bases). CDR1 is SNHLY, CDR2 FYNNEI, per germline. Trimming cost V 6 bases and J 8 bases, with 19 bases left between them. The CDR3 length is 14 residues. CDR3 sequence reads: CASRGGARRDGYTF. In nucleotides, the CDR3 is TGTGCCAGCAGGGGCGGGGCGCGCCGGGACGGCTACACCTTC. Based on the CDR3 plus reference TRBV2 and TRBJ1-2, the full variable domain is EPEVTQTPSHQVTQMGQEVILRCVPISNHLYFYWYRQILGQKVEFLVSFYNNEISEKSEIFDDQFSVERPDGSNFTLKIRSTKLEDSAMYFCASRGGARRDGYTFGSGTRLTVV.

The rearrangement links TRBV7-2 to TRBJ2-2, with D perhaps TRBD2 (6 bases). The V gene's germline CDR1 is SGHTA and CDR2 FQGNSA. This CDR3 spans 15 amino acids. Between the trimmed V and J ends, which lost 5 bases and 0 bases, there was a span of 10 bases. CDR3 sequence reads: CASSRGLSNTGELFF. The CDR3 DNA is TGTGCCAGCAGCCGGGGACTGTCGAACACCGGGGAGCTGTTTTTT.

The chain employs TRBV20-1 and TRBJ2-3, with TRBD2 matching 7 bases. Germline loops: CDR1 DFQATT, CDR2 SNEGSKA (reference sequence). CDR3 length equals 15 residues. The J segment lost 6 bases and the V segment lost 6 bases, leaving 15 bases of the junction unmatched. The CDR3 coding sequence is TGCAGTGCCACCCTCGGGGCGGGAGTCGGGGATACGCAGTATTTT. Protein sequence: CSATLGAGVGDTQYF.